A single sample is the source of the 18 T cell receptor beta chains below, sequenced in a study of blood T cell repertoires in COVID-19. The data were produced by immunoSEQ multiplex PCR, yet TCRdb's version contains in-frame clones alone and is incomplete. This sample has approximately 180,000 clones; 87% occur once, and the top ten carry about 1.2%. Sequencing was done on a sample of PBMCs or T cells enriched from blood (not recorded which). These receptors all come from a human donor with acute COVID-19. The donor label of this sample is uncertain.

This chain joins TRBV9 and TRBJ1-2, with a possible D match to TRBD1 (6 bases). The CDR3 is 13 amino acids. V was clipped by 0 bases and J by 4 bases, with 7 bases between them. CDR1 and CDR2 (germline): SGDLS, YYNGEE. The CDR3 DNA is TGTGCCAGCAGCGTAGTAGGGGGCTATGGCTACACCTTC. It encodes CASSVVGGYGYTF.

This chain connects TRBV7-6 to TRBJ2-1; D perhaps matches TRBD1 (6 bases). In germline, CDR1 is SGHVS, CDR2 FNYEAQ. V lost 0 bases and J 5 bases, leaving 14 bases between the germline ends. CDR3 size: 16 residues. CDR3 in amino acids: CASSLAGHLTNNEQFF. The CDR3, as DNA: TGTGCCAGCAGCTTAGCGGGACACCTAACCAACAATGAGCAGTTCTTC.

The chain joins TRBV18 to TRBJ2-1; D is perhaps TRBD2 (6 bases). This CDR3 is 13 amino acids long. Germline V gene sequence: CDR1 KGHSH, CDR2 LQKENI. The V gene lost 5 bases and the J gene lost 10 bases, with 15 bases spanning the gap. The CDR3 region has the DNA TGTGCCAGCTCAAGGCTAGCGATAGGAGAGCAGTTCTTC. Its protein product is CASSRLAIGEQFF.

This chain links TRBV5-1 with TRBJ2-7, with 7 bases that match TRBD1. Germline V gives CDR1 SGHRS, CDR2 YFSETQ. With V trimmed by 5 bases and J by 6 bases, 8 bases remained unmatched. This CDR3 spans 13 amino acids. DNA of the CDR3: TGCGCCAGCAGGGCACAGGGGCCCGGCGAGCAGTACTTC. Translation: CASRAQGPGEQYF.

V and J are TRBV30 and TRBJ2-3, with D unclear. The V gene lost 3 bases and the J gene lost 1 base, with 11 bases spanning the gap. CDR1 and CDR2 (germline): GTSNPN, SVGIG (reference sequence). CDR3 length: 14 amino acids. CDR3 coding DNA: TGTGCCTGGAGCCCCTTTGAGGGCACAGATACGCAGTATTTT. Its translation: CAWSPFEGTDTQYF.

The chain carries TRBV18 and TRBJ2-1, with a tentative D call TRBD1 (6 bases). Germline values: CDR1 KGHSH, CDR2 LQKENI. Trimming cost V 4 bases and J 9 bases, with 13 bases left between them. This CDR3 has 13 amino acids. The CDR3 DNA sequence: TGTGCCAGCTCACTAACAGGGATCGGTGAGCAGTTCTTC. Its protein product is CASSLTGIGEQFF.

The chain uses TRBV19 and TRBJ1-2; 9 bases are shared with TRBD1. This CDR3 is built from 13 residues. Germline assignment: CDR1 LNHDA and CDR2 SQIVND (reference sequence). J was trimmed by 7 bases and V by 9 bases; bases with no gene match: 9. The CDR3: CASRDRVSGGYTF. CDR3 in DNA: TGTGCCAGCCGGGACAGGGTGTCGGGTGGCTACACCTTC. The complete variable domain, with remaining parts taken from reference TRBV19 and TRBJ1-2, reads DGGITQSPKYLFRKEGQNVTLSCEQNLNHDAMYWYRQDPGQGLRLIYYSQIVNDFQKGDIAEGYSVSREKKESFPLTVTSAQKNPTAFYLCASRDRVSGGYTFGSGTRLTVV.

The chain couples TRBV7-2 to TRBJ1-5; weak D call: TRBD1 (5 bases). The germline V gene encodes CDR1 SGHTA and CDR2 FQGNSA. CDR3 length: 15 amino acids. V was shortened by 1 base and J by 8 bases, with 15 bases between the two germline ends. The CDR3 loop is CASSLVGRGGEPQHF. The CDR3 DNA reads as TGTGCCAGCAGCTTAGTTGGGCGGGGCGGTGAGCCCCAGCATTTT.

The chain combines TRBV5-1 with TRBJ2-7; 7 bases match TRBD1. The CDR3 consists of 15 residues. V lost 4 bases, J lost 6 bases, and 13 bases stayed unmatched. Germline lookup yields CDR1 SGHRS and CDR2 YFSETQ. The CDR3 reads CASSNEGALPTEQYF. The CDR3 region has the DNA TGCGCCAGCAGCAATGAGGGGGCACTCCCCACCGAGCAGTACTTC.

Here the CDR3 reads CASSAGRADTQYF. In DNA, the CDR3 is TGTGCCAGCAGTGCTGGGCGGGCAGATACGCAGTATTTT. This chain connects TRBV12-3 or TRBV12-4 to TRBJ2-3, with TRBD2 as a possible D gene (5 bases). V lost 5 bases and J 4 bases, leaving 10 bases between the germline ends. This CDR3 comprises 13 residues.

This clone was seen a single time. The rearrangement joins TRBV4-1 to TRBJ2-7; 9 positions agree with TRBD2. The V gene's germline CDR1 is MGHRA and CDR2 YSYEKL. This CDR3 is built from 15 residues. V lost 5 bases to trimming and J lost 0 bases; unmatched junction nucleotides: 5. CDR3 loop: CASSTSGGSSYEQYF. The CDR3, as DNA: TGCGCCAGCAGCACGAGCGGGGGGTCCTCCTACGAGCAGTACTTC.

The chain recombines TRBV7-2 with TRBJ1-4, with 7 positions matching TRBD1. The V gene's germline CDR1 is SGHTA and CDR2 FQGNSA. The CDR3 totals 16 residues. Trimming removed 1 base from V and 5 bases from J; junction bases left unmatched: 7. CDR3 protein: CASSLVSGQVNEKLFF. CDR3 coding DNA: TGTGCCAGCAGCTTAGTAAGCGGACAGGTGAATGAAAAACTGTTTTTT.

The V gene is TRBV30, the J gene TRBJ1-5; a possible D gene is TRBD1 (5 bases). V was pared by 2 bases and J by 10 bases, with 18 bases between. Germline V gene lookup returns CDR1 GTSNPN and CDR2 SVGIG (reference sequence). CDR3 length equals 14 residues. CDR3 amino acids: CAWSSPGGQQPQHF. In DNA form, the CDR3 reads TGTGCCTGGAGTTCTCCGGGGGGTCAACAACCCCAGCATTTT. The whole variable domain, filled in from reference TRBV30 and TRBJ1-5, reads SQTIHQWPATLVQPVGSPLSLECTVEGTSNPNLYWYRQAAGRGLQLLFYSVGIGQISSEVPQNLSASRPQDRQFILSSKKLLLSDSGFYLCAWSSPGGQQPQHFGDGTRLSIL.

The chain uses TRBV15 and TRBJ1-4, with D unresolved. The CDR3 runs to 15 residues. Germline values: CDR1 LNHNV, CDR2 YYDKDF (reference sequence). V shed 3 bases and J shed 0 bases, with 8 bases lying between them. CDR3: CATSRDGATNEKLFF. The CDR3 nucleotides read TGTGCCACCAGCAGGGACGGGGCAACTAATGAAAAACTGTTTTTT.

This sequence joins TRBV18 and TRBJ1-1; D gene ambiguous. CDR3 size: 13 residues. Germline values: CDR1 KGHSH, CDR2 LQKENI. V was shortened by 4 bases and J by 1 base, with 7 bases between the two germline ends. This CDR3 is CASSRGENTEAFF. Written as DNA, the CDR3 is TGTGCCAGCTCACGCGGGGAGAACACTGAAGCTTTCTTT.

This chain links TRBV6-5 with TRBJ1-2, with D hard to call. The CDR3 loop spans 15 amino acids. V was cut by 1 base and J by 6 bases, with 15 bases left in between. Germline values: CDR1 MNHEY, CDR2 SVGAGI. The CDR3 DNA reads TGTGCCAGCAGTTACTATGAACAGCCCTTGGATGGCTACACCTTC. As protein: CASSYYEQPLDGYTF.

This clone was seen more than once but under ten times. V is TRBV5-1 and J is TRBJ2-7; 7 bases align to TRBD1. The CDR3 sequence is 15 residues long. The ends lost 4 bases at V and 4 bases at J; junction bases unmatched: 11. Germline CDR1 SGHRS, CDR2 YFSETQ. In DNA form, the CDR3 reads TGCGCCAGCAGCCCCTTGGTAGGGGGCGTATACGAGCAGTACTTC. It is translated as CASSPLVGGVYEQYF.

The CDR3 sequence is CASSPRDRGGKLFF. The CDR3 region has the DNA TGTGCCAGCTCACCACGGGACAGGGGGGGAAAACTGTTTTTT. The genes are TRBV18 and TRBJ1-4; 11 bases match TRBD1. CDR3 size: 14 residues. CDR1 is KGHSH and CDR2 is LQKENI in the germline V gene. Trimming removed 1 base from V and 10 bases from J; junction bases left unmatched: 2.